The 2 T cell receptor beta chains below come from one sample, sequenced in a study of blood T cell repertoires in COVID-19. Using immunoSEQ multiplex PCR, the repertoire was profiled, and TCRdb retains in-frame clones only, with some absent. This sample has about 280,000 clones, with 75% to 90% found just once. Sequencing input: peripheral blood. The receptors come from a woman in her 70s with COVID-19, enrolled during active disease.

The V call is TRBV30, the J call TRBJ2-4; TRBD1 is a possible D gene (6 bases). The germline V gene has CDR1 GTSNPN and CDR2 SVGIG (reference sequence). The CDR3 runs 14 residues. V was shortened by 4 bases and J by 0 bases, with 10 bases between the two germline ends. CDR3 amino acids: CAWTPGVAKNIQYF. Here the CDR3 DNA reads TGTGCCTGGACCCCAGGGGTAGCCAAAAACATTCAGTACTTC.

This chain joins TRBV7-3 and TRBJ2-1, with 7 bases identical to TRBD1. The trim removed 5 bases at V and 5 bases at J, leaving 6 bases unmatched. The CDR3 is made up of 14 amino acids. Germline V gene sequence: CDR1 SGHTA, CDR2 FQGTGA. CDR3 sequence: CASSPTGADNEQFF. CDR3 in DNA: TGTGCCAGCAGCCCTACAGGGGCCGACAATGAGCAGTTCTTC.